A single sample is the source of the 26 T cell receptor beta chains below, sequenced in a study of blood T cell repertoires in COVID-19. TCRdb's table, derived via immunoSEQ multiplex PCR, lists solely in-frame clones and lacks some. The sample shows 250,000 to 400,000 clones, roughly 88% of them seen only once. Sequenced sample: peripheral blood. These receptors came from a woman aged 30 to 39 with COVID-19, enrolled during active disease.

The chain links TRBV6-5 to TRBJ1-5; the match to TRBD1 covers 9 bases. The CDR3 is made up of 14 amino acids. CDR1 is MNHEY, CDR2 SVGAGI, per germline. The trim removed 5 bases at V and 9 bases at J, leaving 8 bases unmatched. CDR3 bases: TGTGCCAGCAGTCCGGGACAGGGTTGGTTGCCCCAGCATTTT. Residues: CASSPGQGWLPQHF.

This clone has just one count. The V gene is TRBV5-1, the J gene TRBJ2-3; 7 bases match TRBD1. The V gene's germline CDR1 is SGHRS and CDR2 YFSETQ. The trim removed 4 bases at V and 4 bases at J, leaving 9 bases unmatched. The CDR3 covers 15 residues. The CDR3 coding sequence is TGCGCCAGCAGCCCCGGGACAGTCATATCAGATACGCAGTATTTT. Its protein product is CASSPGTVISDTQYF.

In this sample, this clone turned up once. The chain couples TRBV4-2 to TRBJ2-3, with no clear D. V dropped 0 bases and J dropped 3 bases, with 4 bases sitting between them. The CDR3 spans 13 residues. CDR1 and CDR2 from the germline V gene are LGHNA and YNFKEQ. In DNA, the CDR3 is TGTGCCAGCAGCCAAGACGTAACAGATACGCAGTATTTT. This gives the protein CASSQDVTDTQYF.

The rearrangement joins TRBV28 to TRBJ1-1; TRBD1 might be the D (6 bases). V lost 5 bases and J lost 0, with 13 bases in between. The germline V gene encodes CDR1 MDHEN and CDR2 SYDVKM. The CDR3 has 15 residues. This chain's CDR3 is CASSAQDSMNTEAFF. The CDR3 DNA follows: TGTGCCAGCAGTGCCCAGGACAGTATGAACACTGAAGCTTTCTTT.

The chain recombines TRBV2 with TRBJ2-7, with 9 bases aligning to TRBD1. Losses at the gene ends were 10 bases for V and 7 bases for J; bases not matched to a gene: 8. The length of the CDR3 is 12 residues. CDR1 SNHLY and CDR2 FYNNEI come from the germline V gene. CDR3 residues: CATTGGAGEQYV. The DNA of the CDR3 is TGTGCCACCACAGGGGGCGCCGGGGAGCAGTACGTC.

This sequence joins TRBV4-2 and TRBJ2-1, with D tentatively TRBD2 (7 bases). From germline, CDR1 is LGHNA and CDR2 YNFKEQ. The V end was cut by 2 bases, the J end by 8 bases, with 13 bases between. The CDR3 runs to 14 residues. In nucleotides, the CDR3 is TGTGCCAGCAGCCAACTGAGAGGGGGGGATGAGCAGTTCTTC. Encoded protein: CASSQLRGGDEQFF.

This clone was seen more than once but under ten times. The chain is built from TRBV11-3 and TRBJ2-1; 9 bases are a match to TRBD2. The CDR3 extends over 15 amino acids. Germline lookup yields CDR1 SGHNT and CDR2 YENEEA. J gave up 10 bases and V 2 bases, and 9 bases lay outside the gene matches. CDR3 amino acids: CASSLTGLAGREQFF. The CDR3 DNA follows: TGTGCCAGCAGCTTAACGGGCCTAGCGGGGAGGGAGCAGTTCTTC.

This chain connects TRBV27 to TRBJ1-1, with TRBD1 identical over 9 bases. Germline values: CDR1 MNHEY, CDR2 SMNVEV (reference sequence). The V segment lost 2 bases and the J segment 8 bases; nucleotides outside the gene matches: 3. This CDR3 spans 13 amino acids. The CDR3 nucleotides read TGTGCCAGCAGTTTACCTACAGGGGGCGAAGCTTTCTTT. Protein product: CASSLPTGGEAFF.

The V gene is TRBV6-6, the J gene TRBJ2-7; 9 positions match TRBD1. The germline V gene has CDR1 MNHNY and CDR2 SVGAGI (reference sequence). The V gene end was trimmed by 6 bases and the J gene end by 5 bases; junction bases not matched to a gene: 2. This CDR3 region has 12 residues. This chain's CDR3 is CASSRTGDEQYF. DNA for the CDR3: TGTGCCAGCAGCCGGACAGGGGACGAGCAGTACTTC.

The genes are TRBV19 and TRBJ2-6, with D perhaps matching TRBD1 (5 bases). V was pared by 4 bases and J by 0 bases, with 7 bases between. Looked up from germline, CDR1 is LNHDA and CDR2 is SQIVND (reference sequence). The CDR3 spans 15 residues. DNA for the CDR3: TGTGCCAGTAGTAGGGGCAGCTCTGGGGCCAACGTCCTGACTTTC. Translating it yields CASSRGSSGANVLTF.

This clone showed up just a few times. The chain couples TRBV5-1 to TRBJ1-6; 10 bases map to TRBD1. With 2 bases clipped from V and 5 bases from J, the junction kept 7 bases outside the gene matches. Germline-derived CDR1 and CDR2 are SGHRS and YFSETQ. The CDR3 extends over 17 amino acids. In nucleotides, the CDR3 is TGCGCCAGCAGCTTAGACGGACAGGGGGTAAATAATTCACCCCTCCACTTT. This encodes CASSLDGQGVNNSPLHF.

This rearrangement joins TRBV29-1 to TRBJ1-3; tentatively, D is TRBD1 (5 bases). Trimming cost V 7 bases and J 4 bases, with 17 bases left between them. Per the germline V gene, CDR1 is SQVTM and CDR2 is ANQGSEA. The CDR3 has 14 residues. The CDR3 DNA follows: TGCAGCGCAGAGGACATAGCCTCGGGAAACACCATATATTTT. Amino acid sequence: CSAEDIASGNTIYF.

The chain couples TRBV2 to TRBJ2-1; no definite D call. CDR1 and CDR2 (germline): SNHLY, FYNNEI. This CDR3 is built from 14 residues. V lost 5 bases and J lost 5, with 13 bases in between. Written as DNA, the CDR3 is TGTGCCAGCAGTATCTTCCCTGCAGACAATGAGCAGTTCTTC. The encoded protein is CASSIFPADNEQFF. Combining the CDR3 with reference TRBV2 and TRBJ2-1 gives the whole variable domain EPEVTQTPSHQVTQMGQEVILRCVPISNHLYFYWYRQILGQKVEFLVSFYNNEISEKSEIFDDQFSVERPDGSNFTLKIRSTKLEDSAMYFCASSIFPADNEQFFGPGTRLTVL.

The chain has TRBV2 and TRBJ1-5; D perhaps matches TRBD1 (6 bases). CDR1 is SNHLY and CDR2 is FYNNEI in the germline V gene. The CDR3 runs 14 residues. V was cut by 2 bases and J by 5 bases, with 10 bases left in between. CDR3 DNA sequence: TGTGCCAGCAGTGAAAGCAGGGGTCATCAGCCCCAGCATTTT. Its translation: CASSESRGHQPQHF.

Notes on this clone: Other DNA sequences in this sample translate to the same CDR3. This chain joins TRBV5-1 and TRBJ2-1; 11 nucleotides line up with TRBD2. CDR1 and CDR2 from the germline V gene are SGHRS and YFSETQ. The CDR3 sequence is 14 residues long. V trimming: 5 bases; J trimming: 4 bases; junction bases outside the gene matches: 2. CDR3 coding DNA: TGCGCCAGCAGTACTAGCGGGGGTTACAATGAGCAGTTCTTC. Residues: CASSTSGGYNEQFF.

The V call is TRBV12-3 or TRBV12-4, the J call TRBJ2-5, with TRBD1 as a possible D gene (6 bases). V was shortened by 6 bases and J by 5 bases, with 13 bases between the two germline ends. The CDR3 totals 13 residues. The CDR3 bases are TGTGCCAGCAGCCGGGACACCTGGGAGACCCAGTACTTC. It encodes CASSRDTWETQYF.

The rearrangement links TRBV5-6 to TRBJ1-2, with a tentative D call TRBD1 (6 bases). Germline values: CDR1 SGHDT, CDR2 YYEEEE. CDR3 length equals 13 residues. V dropped 5 bases and J dropped 2 bases, with 10 bases sitting between them. The chain's CDR3 is CASSPDRNYGYTF. The CDR3 region has the DNA TGTGCCAGCAGTCCCGACAGGAACTATGGCTACACCTTC.

The chain has TRBV2 and TRBJ1-2; no clear D gene. CDR3 length equals 12 residues. V dropped 3 bases and J dropped 8 bases, with 10 bases sitting between them. CDR1 and CDR2 (germline): SNHLY, FYNNEI. The CDR3 sequence: CASSDGVTGYTF. CDR3 nucleotide sequence: TGTGCCAGCAGTGACGGGGTGACGGGCTACACCTTC.

The V and J genes are TRBV7-9 and TRBJ1-4; 10 positions match TRBD1. After removal of 5 bases from V and 10 bases from J, the junction contained 10 bases not matched to a gene. The CDR3 extends over 15 amino acids. CDR1 and CDR2 from the germline V gene are SEHNR and FQNEAQ (reference sequence). This chain's CDR3 is CASSATDRGQGKLFF. The CDR3 bases are TGTGCCAGCAGCGCTACCGACAGGGGGCAGGGAAAACTGTTTTTT.

The chain is built from TRBV18 and TRBJ2-1, with TRBD1 matching over 10 bases. The CDR3 spans 16 residues. Germline values: CDR1 KGHSH, CDR2 LQKENI. The V and J ends lost 3 bases and 4 bases, in that order; junction bases with no gene match: 6. CDR3 in amino acids: CASSPPGTGAYNEQFF. The DNA for the CDR3 is TGTGCCAGCTCACCCCCCGGGACAGGGGCTTACAATGAGCAGTTCTTC.

The chain combines TRBV11-2 with TRBJ2-2, with D perhaps matching TRBD1 (6 bases). Germline V gene sequence: CDR1 SGHAT, CDR2 FQNNGV. This CDR3 comprises 15 residues. V was shortened by 4 bases and J by 3 bases, with 12 bases between the two germline ends. The CDR3 loop reads CASSSGVGYTGELFF. The CDR3, as DNA: TGTGCCAGCAGCTCAGGGGTGGGGTACACCGGGGAGCTGTTTTTT.

This rearrangement joins TRBV7-8 to TRBJ2-2; TRBD1 might be the D (5 bases). The CDR3 length is 15 residues. Deletions cut 5 bases from V and 3 bases from J, with 13 bases between. Germline CDR1 reads SGHVS; CDR2 reads FQNEAQ. The CDR3 protein is CASSLTVSYTGELFF. The CDR3 DNA sequence: TGTGCCAGCAGCCTGACAGTGTCATACACCGGGGAGCTGTTTTTT.

The chain employs TRBV19 and TRBJ1-5, with D unresolved. CDR3 length equals 12 residues. V was cut by 6 bases and J by 2 bases, with 5 bases left in between. CDR1 is LNHDA and CDR2 is SQIVND in the germline V gene (reference sequence). Written as DNA, the CDR3 is TGTGCCAGTAGCGTCGGCAATCAGCCCCAGCATTTT. This codes for CASSVGNQPQHF.

The chain joins TRBV5-1 to TRBJ2-2; D possibly corresponds to TRBD1 (5 bases). Trimming removed 0 bases at V and 1 base at J, with 10 bases between. Germline V gene sequence: CDR1 SGHRS, CDR2 YFSETQ. The CDR3 has 16 residues. DNA for the CDR3: TGCGCCAGCAGCTTGGATCAGGGATGGAACACCGGGGAGCTGTTTTTT. This encodes CASSLDQGWNTGELFF.

This rearrangement joins TRBV27 to TRBJ1-4, with 10 bases matching TRBD1. This CDR3 is 15 amino acids long. V was pared by 7 bases and J by 6 bases, with 8 bases of the junction left unmatched. In germline, CDR1 is MNHEY, CDR2 SMNVEV (reference sequence). The CDR3 here is CASKTRQGADEKLFF. In nucleotides, the CDR3 is TGTGCCAGCAAGACCAGACAGGGGGCTGATGAAAAACTGTTTTTT. Full variable domain (remainder filled in from reference TRBV27 and TRBJ1-4): EAQVTQNPRYLITVTGKKLTVTCSQNMNHEYMSWYRQDPGLGLRQIYYSMNVEVTDKGDVPEGYKVSRKEKRNFPLILESPSPNQTSLYFCASKTRQGADEKLFFGSGTQLSVL.

This rearrangement joins TRBV4-1 to TRBJ2-3; perhaps TRBD2 as D (7 bases). V was shortened by 0 bases and J by 0 bases, with 16 bases between the two germline ends. The CDR3 extends over 18 amino acids. CDR1 MGHRA and CDR2 YSYEKL come from the germline V gene. Written as DNA, the CDR3 is TGCGCCAGCAGCCAAGAAGGGGGAGGGTCTTCTAGCACAGATACGCAGTATTTT. This codes for CASSQEGGGSSSTDTQYF.